One and the same sample provided the 22 T cell receptor beta chains below, sequenced in a study of shared T cell receptors in the human thymus. The protocol was immunoSEQ multiplex PCR, while the TCRdb copy is restricted to in-frame clones and leaves out a portion. The sample records over 350,000 clones, just under 95% being singletons. Sequenced input: thymocytes. These receptors originate from a human donor.

The J gene is TRBJ2-2, the V gene TRBV6-6; D ambiguous. The V end lost 7 bases, the J end lost 6 bases, and 21 bases lay between the germline ends. Germline CDR1 reads MNHNY; CDR2 reads SVGAGI (reference sequence). This CDR3 comprises 16 residues. The CDR3 protein is CASNEASPLGAGELFF. The CDR3 nucleotides are TGTGCCAGCAACGAAGCGAGTCCTTTAGGAGCCGGGGAGCTGTTTTTT.

The chain combines TRBV9 with TRBJ2-5, with D possibly TRBD2 on 5 matching bases. The CDR3 sequence is 13 residues long. Trimming stripped 3 bases from V and 7 bases from J, with 13 bases between. Looked up from germline, CDR1 is SGDLS and CDR2 is YYNGEE. The CDR3 sequence: CASSEPTTSTQYF. CDR3 DNA sequence: TGTGCCAGCAGCGAACCGACTACTTCGACCCAGTACTTC.

J is TRBJ2-2 and V is TRBV7-9; D is uncertain. The ends were cut back, 2 bases at V and 8 bases at J, with 18 bases in the middle. Germline V lookup: CDR1 SEHNR, CDR2 FQNEAQ (reference sequence). CDR3 length: 16 amino acids. The DNA for the CDR3 is TGTGCCAGCAGCTTATTGATATGGCGTGATGGGGGGGAGCTGTTTTTT. Amino acid sequence: CASSLLIWRDGGELFF.

The rearrangement uses TRBV30 and TRBJ2-7; 10 nucleotides agree with TRBD2. J lost 0 bases, V lost 5 bases, and 7 bases had no gene match. CDR1 is GTSNPN and CDR2 is SVGIG in the germline V gene (reference sequence). The CDR3 covers 15 residues. The DNA of the CDR3 is TGTGCCTGGGGACTAGCGGTTCTACACTCCTACGAGCAGTACTTC. Translating it yields CAWGLAVLHSYEQYF.

This clone was observed a single time. The genes are TRBV15 and TRBJ2-3; TRBD2 aligns across 10 bases. Germline V gene lookup returns CDR1 LNHNV and CDR2 YYDKDF (reference sequence). V shed 0 bases, J shed 2 bases, and the junction held 5 bases outside the gene matches. This CDR3 comprises 17 residues. Here the CDR3 reads CATSRDSGRHPTDTQYF. The CDR3 DNA follows: TGTGCCACCAGCAGAGATAGCGGGAGGCACCCCACAGATACGCAGTATTTT.

This clone was observed a single time. The genes are TRBV14 and TRBJ2-6; 8 bases are shared with TRBD1. The V segment lost 1 base and the J segment 4 bases; nucleotides outside the gene matches: 6. CDR1 and CDR2 from the germline V gene are SGHDN and FVKESK. The CDR3 loop spans 17 amino acids. The CDR3 is CASSQVTGGKGANVLTF. The CDR3 coding sequence is TGTGCCAGCAGCCAAGTCACAGGGGGAAAAGGGGCCAACGTCCTGACTTTC.

The chain combines TRBV5-6 with TRBJ2-7; D unclear. The CDR3 consists of 14 residues. Germline V gene lookup returns CDR1 SGHDT and CDR2 YYEEEE. Trimming took 9 bases from V and 3 from J, leaving 19 bases between them. For the CDR3, the DNA is TGTGCCACCCATGGCTCGGTCGGCTTCTACGAGCAGTACTTC. Its protein is CATHGSVGFYEQYF.

The rearrangement links TRBV27 to TRBJ2-3, with TRBD2 identical over 8 bases. The CDR3 extends over 16 amino acids. The ends lost 3 bases at V and 2 bases at J; junction bases unmatched: 7. The germline CDR1 and CDR2 sequences are MNHEY and SMNVEV (reference sequence). As DNA, the CDR3 is TGTGCCAGCAGTTTTCTTAGCGGGAAAGTCACAGATACGCAGTATTTT. It translates to CASSFLSGKVTDTQYF.

The chain has TRBV11-2 and TRBJ2-1, with D perhaps TRBD2 (6 bases). Trimming removed 2 bases at V and 8 bases at J, with 13 bases between. Germline V gene lookup returns CDR1 SGHAT and CDR2 FQNNGV. The CDR3 length is 14 residues. The DNA of the CDR3 is TGTGCCAGCAGCTTACCGACTAGGAGCGATGAGCAGTTCTTC. Protein sequence: CASSLPTRSDEQFF.

This clone was picked up one time. The chain combines TRBV4-3 with TRBJ2-1; D might be TRBD2 (6 bases). Trimming took off 3 bases at V and 8 bases at J, with 20 bases between the two ends. In germline, CDR1 is LGHNA, CDR2 YSLEER. The CDR3 loop spans 16 amino acids. CDR3 sequence (DNA): TGCGCCAGCAGCCAGCACCGCGTCGCGGGATTTGATGAGCAGTTCTTC. It yields the protein CASSQHRVAGFDEQFF.

This chain joins TRBV28 and TRBJ2-2, with 7 bases that match TRBD1. There are 15 residues in the CDR3. With 6 bases clipped from V and 3 bases from J, the junction kept 7 bases outside the gene matches. Germline lookup yields CDR1 MDHEN and CDR2 SYDVKM. The CDR3: CASSFDRVYTGELFF. The CDR3 DNA reads TGTGCCAGCAGCTTCGACAGGGTGTACACCGGGGAGCTGTTTTTT. Full variable domain (missing parts from reference TRBV28 and TRBJ2-2): DVKVTQSSRYLVKRTGEKVFLECVQDMDHENMFWYRQDPGLGLRLIYFSYDVKMKEKGDIPEGYSVSREKKERFSLILESASTNQTSMYLCASSFDRVYTGELFFGEGSRLTVL.

This clone was seen just once. The chain joins TRBV15 to TRBJ2-7, with D tentatively TRBD1 (5 bases). V lost 5 bases, J lost 6 bases, and 17 bases lay in between. CDR3 length: 14 amino acids. Per germline, CDR1 LNHNV and CDR2 YYDKDF (reference sequence). The chain's CDR3 is CATSARFRVGEQYF. The DNA of the CDR3 is TGTGCCACCAGCGCCCGGTTCAGGGTGGGCGAGCAGTACTTC.

CDR3 in DNA: TGTGCCTCCCAGGGGCGTCAACAGACCCAGTACTTC. It is translated as CASQGRQQTQYF. J is TRBJ2-5 and V is TRBV10-3; D is perhaps TRBD1 (6 bases). Germline V gene data show CDR1 as ENHRY and CDR2 as SYGVKD. Trimming removed 11 bases from V and 6 bases from J, with 16 bases in between. The length of the CDR3 is 12 residues.

The chain recombines TRBV5-1 with TRBJ1-6; D may be TRBD1 (5 bases). There are 17 residues in the CDR3. CDR1 and CDR2 (germline): SGHRS, YFSETQ. Trimming shortened V by 2 bases and J by 0 bases, and 12 bases separated the two germline ends. CDR3 in amino acids: CASSLWQGNSYNSPLHF. DNA of the CDR3: TGCGCCAGCAGCTTATGGCAGGGAAACTCCTATAATTCACCCCTCCACTTT.

The rearrangement joins TRBV10-2 to TRBJ2-6, with TRBD2 identical over 12 bases. This CDR3 region has 18 residues. Germline V gene sequence: CDR1 WSHSY, CDR2 SAAADI. V lost 4 bases and J lost 4; bases outside the gene matches: 8. CDR3 residues: CASSAKWTSGTGANVLTF. The CDR3 bases are TGCGCCAGCAGTGCGAAATGGACTAGCGGGACAGGGGCCAACGTCCTGACTTTC.

As to this clone: The junction differs from germline at one of its ends, possibly a read error. The chain employs TRBV19 and TRBJ1-1; D gene uncertain. CDR1 LNHDA and CDR2 SQIVND come from the germline V gene (reference sequence). This CDR3 is built from 13 residues. The CDR3 loop reads CASSIWVNTKAFF. CDR3 bases: TGTGCCAGTAGTATATGGGTGAACACTAAAGCTTTCTTT.

The chain uses TRBV10-3 and TRBJ2-7, with 11 bases aligning to TRBD2. Trimming at V came to 5 bases and at J to 2 bases, leaving 5 bases not matched to a gene. The germline gives CDR1 ENHRY, CDR2 SYGVKD. This CDR3 spans 15 amino acids. The DNA for the CDR3 is TGTGCCATCAGTACGGGACTAGCGGCCCCCTACGAGCAGTACTTC. Translating gives CAISTGLAAPYEQYF.

This chain joins TRBV27 and TRBJ2-1; D unclear. CDR1 MNHEY and CDR2 SMNVEV come from the germline V gene (reference sequence). V dropped 5 bases and J dropped 0 bases, with 14 bases sitting between them. This CDR3 contains 16 residues. The CDR3 sequence is CASSLTGRYSYNEQFF. CDR3 DNA: TGTGCCAGCAGTCTAACCGGCAGGTACTCCTACAATGAGCAGTTCTTC.

The chain joins TRBV7-6 to TRBJ1-1; tentatively, D is TRBD1 (6 bases). Germline lookup yields CDR1 SGHVS and CDR2 FNYEAQ. The CDR3 runs 13 residues. V gave up 4 bases and J gave up 11 bases, with 17 bases separating them. The CDR3 is CASSSDRGVSAFF. DNA of the CDR3: TGTGCCAGCAGCTCAGATAGGGGGGTAAGCGCTTTCTTT.

This clone was detected only once. The chain's CDR3 is CASSPGQGPNTGELFF. For the CDR3, the DNA is TGTGCCAGCAGTCCGGGACAGGGTCCCAACACCGGGGAGCTGTTTTTT. The chain has TRBV6-4 and TRBJ2-2; 9 nucleotides line up with TRBD1. J gave up 2 bases and V 5 bases, and 6 bases lay outside the gene matches. Germline assignment: CDR1 MRHNA and CDR2 SNTAGT. This CDR3 spans 16 amino acids.

The chain combines TRBV23-1 with TRBJ1-1, with unresolved D. TRBV23-1 is classed as an ORF, of uncertain function. The ends were cut back, 2 bases at V and 3 bases at J, with 4 bases in the middle. This CDR3 is 12 amino acids long. CDR3 DNA: TGCGCCAGCAGTCAAGTGGACACTGAAGCTTTCTTT. Amino acids: CASSQVDTEAFF.

The rearrangement uses TRBV29-1 and TRBJ1-2, with 7 bases lining up with TRBD1. J lost 4 bases, V lost 7 bases, and 9 bases had no gene match. CDR3 length equals 13 residues. Germline CDR1 and CDR2: SQVTM and ANQGSEA. The CDR3 DNA reads TGCAGCGACTCGGACAGGCGTCTCTATGGCTACACCTTC. Its translation is CSDSDRRLYGYTF.